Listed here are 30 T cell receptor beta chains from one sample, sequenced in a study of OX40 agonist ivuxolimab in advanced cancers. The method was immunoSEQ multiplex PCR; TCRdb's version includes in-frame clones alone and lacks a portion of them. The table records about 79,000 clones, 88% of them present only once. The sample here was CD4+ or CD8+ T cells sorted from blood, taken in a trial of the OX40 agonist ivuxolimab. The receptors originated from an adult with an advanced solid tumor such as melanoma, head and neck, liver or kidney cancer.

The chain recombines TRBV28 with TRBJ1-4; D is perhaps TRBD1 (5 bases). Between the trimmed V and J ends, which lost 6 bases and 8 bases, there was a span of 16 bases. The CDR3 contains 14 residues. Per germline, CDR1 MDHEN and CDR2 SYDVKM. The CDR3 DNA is TGTGCCAGCAGCCGGAGCCCAAAGGGGGAAAAACTGTTTTTT. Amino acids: CASSRSPKGEKLFF.

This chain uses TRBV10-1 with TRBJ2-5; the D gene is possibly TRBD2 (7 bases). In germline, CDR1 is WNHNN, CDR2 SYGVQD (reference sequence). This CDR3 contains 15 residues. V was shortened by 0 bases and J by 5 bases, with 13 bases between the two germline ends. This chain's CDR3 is CASSESRGARETQYF. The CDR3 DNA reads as TGCGCCAGCAGTGAGTCCCGGGGGGCTAGGGAGACCCAGTACTTC.

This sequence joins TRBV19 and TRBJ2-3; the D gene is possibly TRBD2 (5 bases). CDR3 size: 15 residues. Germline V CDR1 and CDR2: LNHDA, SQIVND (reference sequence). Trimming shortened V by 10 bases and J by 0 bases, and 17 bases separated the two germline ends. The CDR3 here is CATSTGGASTDTQYF. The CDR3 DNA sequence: TGTGCCACCTCCACCGGAGGAGCTAGCACAGATACGCAGTATTTT.

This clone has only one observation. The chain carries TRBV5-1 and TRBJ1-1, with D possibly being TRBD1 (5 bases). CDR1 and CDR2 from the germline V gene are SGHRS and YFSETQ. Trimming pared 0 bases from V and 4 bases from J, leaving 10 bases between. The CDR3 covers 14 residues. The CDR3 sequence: CASSLGGAGTEAFF. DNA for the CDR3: TGCGCCAGCAGCTTGGGAGGGGCGGGCACTGAAGCTTTCTTT.

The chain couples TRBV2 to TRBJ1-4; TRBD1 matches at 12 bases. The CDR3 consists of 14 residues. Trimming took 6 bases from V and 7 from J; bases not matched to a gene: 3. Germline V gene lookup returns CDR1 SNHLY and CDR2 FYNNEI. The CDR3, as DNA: TGTGCCAGCAGATGGGACAGGGGGCGTGAAAAACTGTTTTTT. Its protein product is CASRWDRGREKLFF.

The CDR3 sequence: CASSFLAGGSEQYF. DNA for the CDR3: TGCGCCAGCAGCTTTTTAGCGGGAGGTTCCGAGCAGTACTTC. The chain combines TRBV5-1 with TRBJ2-7, with 10 positions matching TRBD2. There are 14 residues in the CDR3. V trimming: 2 bases; J trimming: 6 bases; junction bases outside the gene matches: 5. Germline assignment: CDR1 SGHRS and CDR2 YFSETQ.

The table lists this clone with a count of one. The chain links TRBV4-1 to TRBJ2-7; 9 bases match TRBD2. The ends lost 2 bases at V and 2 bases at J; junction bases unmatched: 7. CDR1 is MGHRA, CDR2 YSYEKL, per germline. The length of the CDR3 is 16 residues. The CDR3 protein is CASSQSLAGSPYEQYF. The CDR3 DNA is TGCGCCAGCAGCCAATCCCTAGCGGGGTCTCCCTACGAGCAGTACTTC.

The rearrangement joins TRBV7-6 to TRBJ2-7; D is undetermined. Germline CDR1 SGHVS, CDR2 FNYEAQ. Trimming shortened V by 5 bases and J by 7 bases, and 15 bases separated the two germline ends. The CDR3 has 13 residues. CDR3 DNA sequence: TGTGCCAGCAGCCAAAGCCGGTACGGGGAGCAGTACTTC. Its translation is CASSQSRYGEQYF.

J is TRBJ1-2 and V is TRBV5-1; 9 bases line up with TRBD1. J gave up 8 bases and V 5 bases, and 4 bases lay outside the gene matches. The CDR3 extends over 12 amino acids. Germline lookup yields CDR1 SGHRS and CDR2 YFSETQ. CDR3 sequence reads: CASRTGTGGYTF. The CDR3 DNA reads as TGCGCCAGCAGGACCGGGACAGGGGGCTACACCTTC.

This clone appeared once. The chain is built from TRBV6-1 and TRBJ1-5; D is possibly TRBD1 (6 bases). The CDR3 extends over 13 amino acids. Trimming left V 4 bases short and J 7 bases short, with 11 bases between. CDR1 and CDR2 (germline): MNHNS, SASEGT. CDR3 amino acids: CASSVGARQPQHF. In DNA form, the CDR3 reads TGTGCCAGCAGTGTGGGGGCCCGGCAGCCCCAGCATTTT.

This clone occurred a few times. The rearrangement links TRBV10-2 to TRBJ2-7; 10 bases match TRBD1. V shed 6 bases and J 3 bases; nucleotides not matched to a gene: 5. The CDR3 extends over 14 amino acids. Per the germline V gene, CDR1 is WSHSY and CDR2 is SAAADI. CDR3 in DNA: TGCGCCAGCAGGAATGGACAGGGGGACTACGAGCAGTACTTC. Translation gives CASRNGQGDYEQYF.

The CDR3 DNA follows: TGCAGCGTTGTGAGGGGCGCGGGGGAGACCCAGTACTTC. The encoded protein is CSVVRGAGETQYF. The rearrangement joins TRBV29-1 to TRBJ2-5, with D perhaps matching TRBD2 (6 bases). This CDR3 has 13 residues. V was cut by 4 bases and J by 5 bases, with 14 bases left in between. Germline assignment: CDR1 SQVTM and CDR2 ANQGSEA.

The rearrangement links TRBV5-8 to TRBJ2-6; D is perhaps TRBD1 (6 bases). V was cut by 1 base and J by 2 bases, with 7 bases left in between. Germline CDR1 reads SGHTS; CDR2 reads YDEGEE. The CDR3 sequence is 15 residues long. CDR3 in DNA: TGTGCCAGCAGCTTGACAGGGACTGGGGCCAACGTCCTGACTTTC. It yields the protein CASSLTGTGANVLTF.

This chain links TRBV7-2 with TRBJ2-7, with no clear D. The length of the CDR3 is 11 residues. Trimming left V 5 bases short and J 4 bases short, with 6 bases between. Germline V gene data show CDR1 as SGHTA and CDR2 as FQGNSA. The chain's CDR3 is CASSAQYEQYF. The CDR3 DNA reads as TGTGCCAGCAGCGCACAGTACGAGCAGTACTTC.

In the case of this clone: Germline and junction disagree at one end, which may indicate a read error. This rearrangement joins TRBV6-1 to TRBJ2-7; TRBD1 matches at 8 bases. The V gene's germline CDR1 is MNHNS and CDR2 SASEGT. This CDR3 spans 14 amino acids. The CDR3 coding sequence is TGTGCCATCAGTGTCAGGACAGGGTTCAACGAGCAGTACTTC. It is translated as CAISVRTGFNEQYF.

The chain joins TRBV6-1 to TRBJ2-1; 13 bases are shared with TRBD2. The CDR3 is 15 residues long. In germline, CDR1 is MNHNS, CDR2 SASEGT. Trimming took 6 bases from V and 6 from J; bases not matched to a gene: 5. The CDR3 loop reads CASRRRTSGSNEQFF. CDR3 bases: TGTGCCAGCAGGCGTCGGACTAGCGGGAGCAATGAGCAGTTCTTC.

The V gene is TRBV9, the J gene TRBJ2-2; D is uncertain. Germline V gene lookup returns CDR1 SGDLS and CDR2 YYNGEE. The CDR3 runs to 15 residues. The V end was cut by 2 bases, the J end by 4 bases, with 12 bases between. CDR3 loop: CASSVGGVFTGELFF. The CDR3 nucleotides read TGTGCCAGCAGCGTGGGCGGAGTTTTCACCGGGGAGCTGTTTTTT.

CDR3 DNA: TGTGCCAGCAGCCCGCCGGGACACGAAACAGAGACCCAGTACTTC. Its protein product is CASSPPGHETETQYF. The V and J genes are TRBV28 and TRBJ2-5, with a weak D call TRBD1 (6 bases). Trimming took off 6 bases at V and 4 bases at J, with 18 bases between the two ends. The CDR3 consists of 15 residues. Per germline, CDR1 MDHEN and CDR2 SYDVKM.

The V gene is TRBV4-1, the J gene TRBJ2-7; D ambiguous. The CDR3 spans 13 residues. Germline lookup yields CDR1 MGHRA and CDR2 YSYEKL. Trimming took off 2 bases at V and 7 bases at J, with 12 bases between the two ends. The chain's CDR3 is CASSQIQVGEQYF. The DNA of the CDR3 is TGCGCCAGCAGCCAAATTCAGGTCGGTGAGCAGTACTTC.

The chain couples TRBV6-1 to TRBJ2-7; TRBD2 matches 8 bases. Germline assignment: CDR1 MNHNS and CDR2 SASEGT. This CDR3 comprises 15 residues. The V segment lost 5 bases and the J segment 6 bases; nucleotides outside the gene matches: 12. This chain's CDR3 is CASSSLAGSNSEQYF. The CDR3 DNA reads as TGTGCCAGCAGTTCGTTAGCGGGATCAAACTCCGAGCAGTACTTC.

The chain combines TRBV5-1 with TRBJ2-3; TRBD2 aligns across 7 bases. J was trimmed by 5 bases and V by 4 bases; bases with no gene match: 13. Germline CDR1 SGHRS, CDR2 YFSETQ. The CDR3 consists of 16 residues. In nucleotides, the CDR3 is TGCGCCAGCAGCCTGGGATGGCGGGAGAGGGAAGATACGCAGTATTTT. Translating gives CASSLGWREREDTQYF.

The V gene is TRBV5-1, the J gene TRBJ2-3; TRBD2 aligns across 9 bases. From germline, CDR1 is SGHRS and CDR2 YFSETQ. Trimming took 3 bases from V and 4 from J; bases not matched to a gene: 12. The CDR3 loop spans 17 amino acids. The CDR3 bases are TGCGCCAGCAGCTCTTCACCGACTAGCGGCGTTCCAGATACGCAGTATTTT. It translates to CASSSSPTSGVPDTQYF.

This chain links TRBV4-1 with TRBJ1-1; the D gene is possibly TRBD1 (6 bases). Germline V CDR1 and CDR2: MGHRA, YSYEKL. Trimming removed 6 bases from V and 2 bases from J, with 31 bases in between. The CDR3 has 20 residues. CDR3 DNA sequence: TGCGCCAGCAGTGGGAGCCCGTTAAAAACAGGGACGCGAGGCAACACTGAAGCTTTCTTT. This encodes CASSGSPLKTGTRGNTEAFF.

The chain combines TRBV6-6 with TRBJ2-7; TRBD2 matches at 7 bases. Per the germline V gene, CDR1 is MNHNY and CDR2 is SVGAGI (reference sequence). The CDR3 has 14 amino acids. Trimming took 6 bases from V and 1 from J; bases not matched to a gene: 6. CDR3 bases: TGTGCCAGCAGGTGGGGGGAGGGGTCCTACGAGCAGTACTTC. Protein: CASRWGEGSYEQYF.

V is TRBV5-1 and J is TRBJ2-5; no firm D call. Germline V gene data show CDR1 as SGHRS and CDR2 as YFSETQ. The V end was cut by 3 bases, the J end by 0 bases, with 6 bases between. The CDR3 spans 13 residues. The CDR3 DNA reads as TGCGCCAGCAGCTCAACGTACCAAGAGACCCAGTACTTC. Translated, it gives CASSSTYQETQYF.

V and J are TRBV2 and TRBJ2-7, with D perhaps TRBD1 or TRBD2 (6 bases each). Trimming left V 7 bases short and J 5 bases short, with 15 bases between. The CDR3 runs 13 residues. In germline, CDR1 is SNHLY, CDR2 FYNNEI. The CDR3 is CASKVGGDNEQYF. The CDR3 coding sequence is TGTGCCAGCAAAGTTGGCGGGGACAACGAGCAGTACTTC.

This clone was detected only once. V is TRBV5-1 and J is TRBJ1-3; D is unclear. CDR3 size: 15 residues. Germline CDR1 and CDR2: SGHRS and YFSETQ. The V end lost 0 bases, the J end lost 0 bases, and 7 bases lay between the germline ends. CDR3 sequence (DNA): TGCGCCAGCAGCTTGGAGGCCAGCTCTGGAAACACCATATATTTT. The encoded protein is CASSLEASSGNTIYF. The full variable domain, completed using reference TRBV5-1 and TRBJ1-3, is KAGVTQTPRYLIKTRGQQVTLSCSPISGHRSVSWYQQTPGQGLQFLFEYFSETQRNKGNFPGRFSGRQFSNSRSEMNVSTLELGDSALYLCASSLEASSGNTIYFGEGSWLTVV.

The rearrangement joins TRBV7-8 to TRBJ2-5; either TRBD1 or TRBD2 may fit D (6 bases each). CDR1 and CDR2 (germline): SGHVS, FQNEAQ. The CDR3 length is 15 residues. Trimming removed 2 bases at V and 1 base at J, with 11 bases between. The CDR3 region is CASSLYGGFQETQYF. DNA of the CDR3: TGTGCCAGCAGCTTATACGGGGGCTTCCAAGAGACCCAGTACTTC.

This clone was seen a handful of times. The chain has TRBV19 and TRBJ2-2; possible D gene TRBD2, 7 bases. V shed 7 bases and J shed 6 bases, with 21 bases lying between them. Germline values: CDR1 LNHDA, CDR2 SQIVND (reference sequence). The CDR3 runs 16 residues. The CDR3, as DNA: TGTGCCAGTACCCCGAGGGGGGAGGGCCCCGCCGGGGAGCTGTTTTTT. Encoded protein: CASTPRGEGPAGELFF.

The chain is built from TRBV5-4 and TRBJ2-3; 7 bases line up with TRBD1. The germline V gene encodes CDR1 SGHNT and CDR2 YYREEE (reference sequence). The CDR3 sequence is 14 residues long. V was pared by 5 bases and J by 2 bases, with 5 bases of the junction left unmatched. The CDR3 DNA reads TGTGCCAGCAGTAGACAGGGCGCCACAGATACGCAGTATTTT. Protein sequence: CASSRQGATDTQYF. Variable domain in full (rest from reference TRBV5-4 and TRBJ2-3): ETGVTQSPTHLIKTRGQQVTLRCSSQSGHNTVSWYQQALGQGPQFIFQYYREEENGRGNFPPRFSGLQFPNYSSELNVNALELDDSALYLCASSRQGATDTQYFGPGTRLTVL.